A selection of T cell receptor beta chains follows, all from one sample in a study of blood T cell repertoires in COVID-19. Produced via immunoSEQ multiplex PCR; TCRdb's table is partial and in-frame only. This table holds about 180,000 clones, 70% to 90% found once. Sequencing used peripheral blood. These receptors were obtained from a man in his sixties with acute or convalescent COVID-19. CDR3s leave out the opening cysteine and the closing phenylalanine or tryptophan. Fields, in order: clone size, J gene, V gene, CDR3 protein. Not all rows give a size; the values are once, few, many and, for expanded clones, a class.

- | TRBJ2-5 | TRBV6-2/TRBV6-3 | ASSYGGLETQY
- | TRBJ2-7 | TRBV6-5 | ASTQGGSSYEQY
- | TRBJ1-1 | TRBV28 | ASSFSRMNTEAF
- | TRBJ1-3 | TRBV6-5 | ASTFDRKIGNTIY
- | TRBJ1-3 | TRBV18 | ASSPLGQAFNSGNTIY
- | TRBJ2-1 | TRBV7-3 | ASSFLGAGETEQF
- | TRBJ2-2 | TRBV7-6 | ASSFLAERTGELF
- | TRBJ2-7 | TRBV5-1 | ASSSVPSGGDEQY
- | TRBJ2-7 | TRBV7-2 | ASSLDPAGAGEQY
- | TRBJ1-2 | TRBV15 | ATSPLLGPGYGYT
- | TRBJ2-5 | TRBV7-9 | ASSSPRGETQY
- | TRBJ1-3 | TRBV7-8 | ASSLERSSGGNTIY
- | TRBJ2-2 | TRBV7-2 | ASSSRSPFGELF
few | TRBJ1-3 | TRBV15 | ATTLGYGGSGNTIY
- | TRBJ1-3 | TRBV3-1/TRBV3-2 | ASRRDSLGNTIY
- | TRBJ2-1 | TRBV3-1/TRBV3-2 | ASSQSGRGNNEQF
- | TRBJ2-1 | TRBV18 | ASRTGTGSYNEQF
once | TRBJ2-3 | TRBV28 | ASSSHPPGDTQY
- | TRBJ2-3 | TRBV24-1 | ATSYPSRGTDTQY
- | TRBJ2-7 | TRBV5-1 | ASSAGQGSYEQY
- | TRBJ2-7 | TRBV15 | ATSRGHGSSYEQY
- | TRBJ1-1 | TRBV19 | ASTGVANTEAF
- | TRBJ1-6 | TRBV11-2 | ASSFGTADNSPLH
- | TRBJ2-7 | TRBV6-2/TRBV6-3 | ASSPAVGLSPSYEQY
- | TRBJ2-1 | TRBV14 | ASRGAGGSYNEQF
- | TRBJ2-1 | TRBV6-6 | ASSSPGQGFFEQF
- | TRBJ2-1 | TRBV14 | ASSRITSGSINNEQF
- | TRBJ2-1 | TRBV7-2 | ASRPRWGDDNEQF
- | TRBJ1-2 | TRBV10-3 | AMAINPGQGTGYT
- | TRBJ1-3 | TRBV28 | ASSLSPAGSGNTIY
- | TRBJ1-6 | TRBV11-2 | ASSSSGFQSPLH
- | TRBJ2-4 | TRBV19 | ASSLHSGMNIQY
- | TRBJ1-2 | TRBV6-1 | ASSEEVGLANYGYT
- | TRBJ2-7 | TRBV27 | ASSRKGTGYEQY
once | TRBJ2-7 | TRBV28 | ASTLGYEQY
- | TRBJ2-7 | TRBV4-2 | ASSQVAGTALYEQY
- | TRBJ2-7 | TRBV7-2 | ASSLSTYEQY
- | TRBJ2-7 | TRBV28 | ASSSGGLAGGSSYEQY
- | TRBJ2-7 | TRBV11-2 | ASRGEHRGQEQY
- | TRBJ2-3 | TRBV18 | ASSPRTARTDTQY
- | TRBJ2-6 | TRBV10-3 | AISTGTSGTGANVLT
- | TRBJ2-7 | TRBV4-1 | ASSRGLAGTYEQY
- | TRBJ2-7 | TRBV6-5 | ASETGQSSPEQY
once | TRBJ2-2 | TRBV19 | ASSKAGTGIAGELF
- | TRBJ2-7 | TRBV3-1/TRBV3-2 | ASSPLGAGDYEQY
- | TRBJ2-7 | TRBV3-1/TRBV3-2 | ASSQAAYEQY
once | TRBJ1-1 | TRBV28 | ASSYSGLTEAF
- | TRBJ2-3 | TRBV5-1 | ASSRRDLRTDTQY
- | TRBJ2-5 | TRBV10-3 | ASTSGRAGETQY
- | TRBJ2-1 | TRBV19 | ASSSAGADEQF
- | TRBJ1-2 | TRBV28 | ASSLKSVGGNYGYT
- | TRBJ2-2 | TRBV19 | ASSNLADTGELF
- | TRBJ1-1 | TRBV2 | ASSAQGNTEAF
- | TRBJ2-3 | TRBV6-2/TRBV6-3 | ASSDGLAGADTQY
- | TRBJ1-2 | TRBV5-6 | ASSRDRVVPT
- | TRBJ2-4 | TRBV7-9 | ASSWDTENIQY
- | TRBJ1-5 | TRBV29-1 | SVESGYGQPQH
- | TRBJ2-2 | TRBV19 | ASSPRLRGRVRDTGELF
- | TRBJ1-3 | TRBV7-8 | ASSFGTPDGNTIY
- | TRBJ2-6 | TRBV5-1 | ASSWRGSSGANVLT